The present entry profiles one T cell receptor beta chain with its context. The sample is drawn from a study of blood T cell repertoires in COVID-19. Study-wide background: The cDNA or gDNA used as material had been derived from T cells, B-cell-depleted T cells, or PBMCs.

The CDR3 totals 16 residues. V shed 4 bases, J shed 0 bases, and the junction held 5 bases outside the gene matches. Germline assignment: CDR1 SGHRS and CDR2 YFSETQ. Profiled with immunoSEQ multiplex PCR; TCRdb holds only in-frame clones, not every one. The sample yields 130,000 or so clones, around 84% seen once. V usage is TRBV5-1 and J usage is TRBJ2-5; TRBD1 aligns across 11 bases. The source material was peripheral blood. The source of this sequence is a woman of 80 years or more with acute or convalescent COVID-19. The CDR3 DNA is TGCGCCAGCAGCCCCGGGACAGGGGGTTACCAAGAGACCCAGTACTTC. It encodes CASSPGTGGYQETQYF.